A selection of T cell receptor beta chains follows, all from one sample in a study of regulatory T cells in long-lasting Graves disease. TCRdb re-called the multiplex PCR reads with MiXCR, one entry per CDR3 protein. Among about 470,000 distinct CDR3 sequences listed, under 25% were seen once. The specimen was peripheral blood mononuclear cells (PBMCs), collected when the disease was refractory, from a patient treated with antithyroid drugs. The receptors were sampled from a female donor with Graves disease. CDR3s include the opening cysteine and the closing phenylalanine or tryptophan. D genes are given only for firm matches. The size of a clone is reported for some rows only, either as once, few or many, or as a class for expanded clones.

j_call v_call d_call clone_size cdr3_aa cdr3_nt
TRBJ1-1 TRBV19 NA NA CASSTTINTEAFF TGTGCCAGTAGTACCACAATTAACACTGAAGCTTTCTTT
TRBJ1-2 TRBV7-2 TRBD1 many CASSRTPGQAFNYGYTF TGTGCCAGCAGCCGTACACCGGGACAGGCTTTTAACTATGGCTACACCTTC
TRBJ1-1 TRBV2 NA many CASSPTRETEAFF TGTGCCAGCAGTCCCACCAGGGAGACTGAAGCTTTCTTT
TRBJ1-2 TRBV6-5 NA many CASSYSRQAISYGYTF TGTGCCAGCAGTTACTCACGACAGGCTATATCCTATGGCTACACCTTC
TRBJ1-1 TRBV5-1 TRBD1 NA CASSSGQDYEAFF TGCGCCAGCAGCTCGGGACAGGATTATGAAGCTTTCTTT
TRBJ2-7 TRBV7-9 TRBD1 few CASSSGQGVPYEQYF TGTGCCAGCAGCTCGGGACAGGGGGTTCCCTACGAGCAGTACTTC
TRBJ2-2 TRBV10-3 NA many CAISSVIVSGELFF TGTGCCATCAGTTCGGTCATCGTCTCCGGGGAGCTGTTTTTT
TRBJ2-5 TRBV7-2 TRBD2 NA CAWSPLAGEETQYF TGTGCCTGGAGTCCCCTAGCGGGAGAAGAGACCCAGTACTTC
TRBJ2-2 TRBV12-3/TRBV12-4 TRBD2 many CASINRFRTSGYTGELFF TGTGCCAGCATCAACCGTTTCAGGACTAGCGGATACACCGGAGAGCTGTTTTTT
TRBJ2-7 TRBV27 NA few CASSFSSTGGLPYEQYF TGTGCCAGCAGTTTCTCGTCGACGGGGGGCCTCCCGTACGAGCAGTACTTC
TRBJ2-7 TRBV4-1 TRBD2 NA CASSQVLAVSYEQYF TGCGCCAGCAGCCAAGTGCTAGCGGTGTCCTACGAGCAGTACTTC
TRBJ1-1 TRBV5-1 NA few CASSFHRVTEAFF TGCGCCAGCAGCTTCCACAGGGTCACTGAAGCTTTCTTT
TRBJ2-2 TRBV13 NA few CASSPSLELNTGELFF TGTGCCAGCAGCCCGTCCCTCGAACTGAACACCGGGGAGCTGTTTTTT
TRBJ2-7 TRBV5-4 NA NA CASSLGSLGHEQYF TGTGCCAGCAGCTTGGGTAGCCTCGGGCACGAGCAGTACTTC
TRBJ2-2 TRBV27 TRBD2 many CASSRQRLAANTGELFF TGTGCCAGCAGCCGACAAAGACTAGCGGCGAACACCGGGGAGCTGTTTTTT
TRBJ1-2 TRBV29-1 TRBD1 few CSVGQASFYGYTF TGCAGCGTCGGACAGGCTTCCTTCTATGGCTACACCTTC
TRBJ1-1 TRBV5-1 NA many CASSPPRANTEAFF TGCGCCAGCAGTCCCCCGAGGGCGAACACTGAAGCTTTCTTT
TRBJ2-1 TRBV14 NA NA CASSQDGTLYNEQFF TGTGCCAGCAGCCAAGACGGAACACTTTACAATGAGCAGTTCTTC
TRBJ1-1 TRBV27 NA many CASSSGWGNTEAFF TGTGCCAGCAGTTCAGGATGGGGGAACACTGAAGCTTTCTTT
TRBJ2-7 TRBV6-1 NA NA CASTQGQQQYF TGTGCCAGCACCCAAGGTCAGCAGCAGTACTTC
TRBJ2-2 TRBV28 NA many CASSPPAGWNTGELFF TGTGCCAGCAGTCCTCCCGCAGGGTGGAACACCGGGGAGCTGTTTTTT
TRBJ1-1 TRBV29-1 TRBD1 many CSVAGGNTEAFF TGCAGCGTTGCAGGGGGGAACACTGAAGCTTTCTTT
TRBJ2-1 TRBV27 TRBD2 NA CASSLRLAGANEQFF TGTGCCAGCAGTTTAAGGCTAGCGGGAGCTAATGAGCAGTTCTTC
TRBJ2-7 TRBV29-1 NA few CSAWRQGSQYF TGCAGCGCCTGGAGGCAGGGTTCCCAGTACTTC
TRBJ2-2 TRBV29-1 NA many CSAGHNTGELFF TGCAGCGCTGGACACAACACCGGGGAGCTGTTTTTT
TRBJ1-5 TRBV5-5 TRBD1 few CASSRETGLGYQPQHF TGTGCCAGCAGCCGAGAGACAGGGCTTGGGTATCAGCCCCAGCATTTT
TRBJ2-7 TRBV18 NA NA CASSPEVSDYEQYF TGTGCCAGCTCACCAGAAGTTAGCGACTACGAGCAGTACTTC
TRBJ2-2 TRBV9 NA NA CASSVVVGGGELFF TGTGCCAGCAGCGTAGTAGTAGGTGGCGGGGAGCTGTTTTTT
TRBJ2-6 TRBV10-2 TRBD1 few CASSRGGTGANVLTF TGCGCCAGCAGTAGAGGGGGCACTGGGGCCAACGTCCTGACTTTC
TRBJ2-7 TRBV28 NA NA CASRPTGALEQCF TGTGCCAGCAGACCGACTGGGGCCTTGGAGCAGTGCTTC
TRBJ1-6 TRBV20-1 NA NA CSARPGGFLSNSPLHF TGCAGTGCTAGGCCGGGGGGGTTTCTGTCAAATTCACCCCTCCACTTT
TRBJ2-7 TRBV20-1 NA many CSARDGGLYEQYF TGCAGTGCTAGAGATGGGGGGCTGTACGAGCAGTACTTC
TRBJ1-2 TRBV11-1 NA many CASSLASVDGYTF TGTGCCAGCAGCTTAGCATCCGTGGATGGCTACACCTTC
TRBJ2-7 TRBV29-1 TRBD2 many CSGVAGSSYEQYF TGCAGCGGGGTAGCGGGAAGCTCCTACGAGCAGTACTTC
TRBJ2-5 TRBV28 NA many CASRRGLWETQYF TGTGCCAGCAGAAGGGGCTTGTGGGAGACCCAGTACTTC
TRBJ2-2 TRBV24-1 NA many CATSDLGGFANTGELFF TGTGCCACCAGTGATTTGGGGGGGTTCGCGAACACCGGGGAGCTGTTTTTT
TRBJ1-2 TRBV25-1 TRBD1 NA CASSESATGREGYTF TGTGCCAGCAGTGAATCCGCGACAGGGCGGGAGGGCTACACCTTC
TRBJ2-3 TRBV5-5 TRBD2 NA CASSLAGGGDTQYF TGTGCCAGCAGCTTGGCCGGGGGGGGAGATACGCAGTATTTT
TRBJ1-1 TRBV5-1 NA many CASSLGQKVTEAFF TGCGCCAGCAGCTTGGGACAAAAGGTCACTGAAGCTTTCTTT
TRBJ2-7 TRBV5-1 NA NA CASSLTWIQDEQYF TGCGCCAGCAGCTTGACCTGGATCCAAGACGAGCAGTACTTC
TRBJ2-2 TRBV27 TRBD1 NA CASREQGAAGELFF TGTGCCAGCAGGGAGCAGGGGGCGGCCGGGGAGCTGTTTTTT
TRBJ2-7 TRBV29-1 TRBD2 NA CSLISGDPYEQYF TGCAGCTTGATCAGCGGGGATCCCTACGAGCAGTACTTC
TRBJ1-1 TRBV12-3/TRBV12-4 TRBD1 few CASRPGQPNTEAFF TGTGCCAGCAGACCGGGACAGCCGAACACTGAAGCTTTCTTT
TRBJ2-3 TRBV11-2 NA NA CASSRLRSRRTQYF TGTGCCAGCAGCCGCTTGAGGTCACGTCGGACGCAGTATTTT
TRBJ2-2 TRBV28 TRBD2 few CASRLILDTSGGDTGELFF TGTGCCAGCAGATTAATCTTAGATACTAGCGGGGGAGACACCGGGGAGCTGTTTTTT
TRBJ1-1 TRBV29-1 NA many CSVETPTNTEAFF TGCAGCGTTGAAACTCCGACGAACACTGAAGCTTTCTTT
TRBJ2-5 TRBV29-1 NA few CSAGLQETQYF TGCAGCGCGGGACTTCAAGAGACCCAGTACTTC
TRBJ2-1 TRBV29-1 NA NA CSVDNPLISYNEQFF TGCAGCGTTGATAACCCCTTGATCTCCTACAATGAGCAGTTCTTC
TRBJ1-1 TRBV6-1 NA NA CASSEKMNTEAFF TGTGCCAGCAGTGAAAAGATGAACACTGAAGCTTTCTTT
TRBJ1-4 TRBV5-5 NA many CASSLLTNEKLFF TGTGCCAGCAGCCTGCTTACTAATGAAAAACTGTTTTTT
TRBJ1-5 TRBV28 NA many CASSKNRYRNQPQHF TGTGCCAGCAGCAAAAACAGGTACCGCAATCAGCCCCAGCATTTT
TRBJ2-7 TRBV29-1 NA few CSVGGASSYEQYF TGCAGCGTCGGCGGTGCGAGCTCCTACGAGCAGTACTTC
TRBJ2-7 TRBV11-2 NA NA CASSLGDTPNYEQYF TGTGCCAGCAGCTTAGGCGACACACCTAACTACGAGCAGTACTTC
TRBJ2-7 TRBV7-9 NA many CASSSPTSSYEQYF TGTGCCAGCAGCTCACCAACCAGCTCCTACGAGCAGTACTTC
TRBJ1-5 TRBV7-9 NA many CASSLGGGLGQPQHF TGTGCCAGCAGCTTAGGGGGAGGGCTTGGACAGCCCCAGCATTTT